The present TCR beta chain was sequenced within a study of blood T cell repertoires in COVID-19. The method was immunoSEQ multiplex PCR; TCRdb's version includes in-frame clones alone and lacks a portion of them. Of around 200,000 clones in the sample, approximately 84% were seen once. Trimming removed 4 bases from V and 9 bases from J; junction bases left unmatched: 7. This CDR3 has 13 residues. Germline CDR1 and CDR2: KGHDR and SFDVKD. This chain uses TRBV24-1 with TRBJ1-2; 7 bases are a match to TRBD1. Sequencing was done on a sample of PBMCs or T cells enriched from blood (not recorded which). This clonotype originated in a woman in her 30s who had recovered from COVID-19. The CDR3 region has the DNA TGTGCCACCAGTGAAGGGGACAGCGGGCGCTACACCTTC. This translates into CATSEGDSGRYTF.